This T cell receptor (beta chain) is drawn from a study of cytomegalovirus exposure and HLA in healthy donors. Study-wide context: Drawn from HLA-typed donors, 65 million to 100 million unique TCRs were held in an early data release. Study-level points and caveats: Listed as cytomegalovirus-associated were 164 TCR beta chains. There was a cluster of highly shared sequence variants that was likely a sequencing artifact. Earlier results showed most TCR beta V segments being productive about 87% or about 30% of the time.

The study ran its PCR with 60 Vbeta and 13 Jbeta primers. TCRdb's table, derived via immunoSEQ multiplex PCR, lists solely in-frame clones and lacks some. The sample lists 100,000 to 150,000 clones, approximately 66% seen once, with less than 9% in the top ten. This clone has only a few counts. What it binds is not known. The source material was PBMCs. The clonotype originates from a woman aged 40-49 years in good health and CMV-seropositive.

The CDR3 DNA is TGTGCCAGCTTTCTGGGAGCAGGGAGGCACTATGGCTACACCTTC. Its translation is CASFLGAGRHYGYTF. The V call is TRBV2, the J call TRBJ1-2, with a tentative D call TRBD1 (5 bases). Germline V gives CDR1 SNHLY, CDR2 FYNNEI. V was clipped by 8 bases and J by 3 bases, with 19 bases between them. This CDR3 has 15 residues.